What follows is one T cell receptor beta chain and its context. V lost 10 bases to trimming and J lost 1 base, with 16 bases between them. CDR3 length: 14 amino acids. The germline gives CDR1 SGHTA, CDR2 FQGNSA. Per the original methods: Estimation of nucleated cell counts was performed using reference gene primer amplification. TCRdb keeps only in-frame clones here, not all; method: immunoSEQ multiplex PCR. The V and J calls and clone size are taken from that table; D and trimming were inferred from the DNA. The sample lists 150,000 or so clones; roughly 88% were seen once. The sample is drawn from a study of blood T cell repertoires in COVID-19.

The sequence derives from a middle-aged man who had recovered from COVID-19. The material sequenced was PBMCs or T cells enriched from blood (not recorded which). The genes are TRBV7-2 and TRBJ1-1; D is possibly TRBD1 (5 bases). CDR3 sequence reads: CATHKGRSNTEAFF. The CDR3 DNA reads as TGTGCCACCCATAAGGGGCGGTCGAACACTGAAGCTTTCTTT.